This TCR beta chain was captured in a study of shared clonotypes between healthy human individuals. Sequencing was performed with immunoSEQ multiplex PCR; in TCRdb, only in-frame clones are kept and a portion is missing. This sample has about 1.5 million clones, with roughly 95% found just once. This clone was detected only once. Its antigen is not known. Other nucleotide sequences from this sample produce the same CDR3. Whole-study findings and limits: Rarefaction indicated that sorted-subset sequencing remained incomplete although depth was large. Clonotypes not shared had lower generation probabilities than those common to all four donors.

This CDR3 region has 13 residues. Germline values: CDR1 SNHLY, CDR2 FYNNEI. The ends lost 6 bases at V and 5 bases at J; junction bases unmatched: 4. The sequence derives from a man in his thirties or forties in good health. Sample: naive CD4+ T cells sorted from blood. Subset indicated: CD45RA+ positively selected. The genes are TRBV2 and TRBJ2-5; 9 bases are shared with TRBD1. The CDR3 bases are TGTGCCAGCAGCGGGGACAGGGAGGAGACCCAGTACTTC. It is translated as CASSGDREETQYF.